Listed below are T cell receptor beta chains from one sample, sequenced in a study of T cells in Graves' hyperthyroidism and ophthalmopathy. Via MiXCR, TCRdb re-called the multiplex PCR reads, giving one row per CDR3 protein. The sample holds about 480,000 distinct CDR3 sequences, 20% to 25% seen once. Sequencing was carried out using blood. All receptors derive from a woman aged 70-85 years with Graves' ophthalmopathy. Each CDR3 is given with its conserved first and last residue. Each record gives: J gene, V gene, clone size, D gene, CDR3 protein, CDR3 DNA. The D gene is left open where the match is weak. Size tells how often a clone was seen (once, few, many) or the class of an expanded clone, and some rows leave it out.

J: TRBJ2-1; V: TRBV5-6; size: few; D: TRBD2; CDR3: CASSFSGHSSYNEQFF; DNA: TGTGCCAGCAGCTTTAGCGGGCACAGCTCCTACAATGAGCAGTTCTTC
J: TRBJ2-5; V: TRBV30; size: -; D: TRBD2; CDR3: CAWSVLGGSPETQYF; DNA: TGTGCCTGGAGTGTACTCGGGGGGTCGCCTGAGACCCAGTACTTC
J: TRBJ1-1; V: TRBV30; size: -; D: TRBD1; CDR3: CAWNFGQGNTEAFF; DNA: TGTGCCTGGAATTTCGGACAGGGGAACACTGAAGCTTTCTTT
J: TRBJ2-2; V: TRBV7-2; size: few; D: -; CDR3: CASSLEGNLNTGELFF; DNA: TGTGCCAGCAGCTTAGAGGGCAATTTGAACACCGGGGAGCTGTTTTTT
J: TRBJ2-2; V: TRBV6-1; size: few; D: TRBD2; CDR3: CASTASGTGELFF; DNA: TGTGCCAGCACGGCTAGCGGCACCGGGGAGCTGTTTTTT
J: TRBJ2-7; V: TRBV19; size: -; D: -; CDR3: CASRDTGTAPYEQYF; DNA: TGTGCCAGTAGGGACACCGGGACGGCCCCCTACGAGCAGTACTTC
J: TRBJ2-7; V: TRBV12-3/TRBV12-4; size: few; D: TRBD2; CDR3: CASSFGGRAFGWEQYF; DNA: TGTGCCAGCAGTTTCGGCGGGAGGGCCTTTGGTTGGGAGCAGTACTTC
J: TRBJ2-3; V: TRBV12-5; size: many; D: TRBD2; CDR3: CASGSGLAGGPTDTQYF; DNA: TGTGCTAGTGGTTCCGGACTAGCGGGAGGGCCCACAGATACGCAGTATTTT
J: TRBJ1-1; V: TRBV5-1; size: -; D: -; CDR3: CASSSTPGRNTEAFF; DNA: TGCGCCAGCAGCTCGACGCCAGGGCGGAACACTGAAGCTTTCTTT
J: TRBJ1-5; V: TRBV3-1; size: -; D: -; CDR3: CASSPIPGNQPQHF; DNA: TGTGCCAGCAGCCCTATTCCTGGCAATCAGCCCCAGCATTTT
J: TRBJ2-7; V: TRBV12-3/TRBV12-4; size: many; D: TRBD2; CDR3: CASSLRGGSPYEQYF; DNA: TGTGCCAGCAGCCTAAGGGGCGGGAGCCCCTACGAGCAGTACTTC
J: TRBJ2-1; V: TRBV7-3; size: many; D: -; CDR3: CASSLTDSAGYNEQFF; DNA: TGTGCCAGCAGCTTGACGGACTCCGCGGGCTACAATGAGCAGTTCTTC
J: TRBJ2-1; V: TRBV5-1; size: -; D: -; CDR3: CASSLESWRWKEQFF; DNA: TGCGCCAGCAGCTTGGAAAGTTGGCGTTGGAAGGAGCAGTTCTTC
J: TRBJ2-5; V: TRBV27; size: -; D: TRBD1; CDR3: CASSSRTGGLHSPQETQYF; DNA: TGTGCCAGCAGTTCTCGGACAGGGGGCCTACATTCTCCACAAGAGACCCAGTACTTC
J: TRBJ2-7; V: TRBV12-3/TRBV12-4; size: many; D: TRBD2; CDR3: CASSPSGSQAYEQYF; DNA: TGTGCCAGCAGTCCTAGCGGGAGCCAGGCCTACGAGCAGTACTTC
J: TRBJ2-2; V: TRBV15; size: many; D: TRBD2; CDR3: CATSRDTSGRKRTGELFF; DNA: TGTGCCACCAGCAGAGATACTAGCGGGAGGAAACGGACCGGGGAGCTGTTTTTT
J: TRBJ1-1; V: TRBV3-1; size: many; D: -; CDR3: CASNPTDRSAEAFF; DNA: TGTGCCAGCAACCCAACCGACAGATCGGCTGAAGCTTTCTTT
J: TRBJ1-1; V: TRBV6-5; size: many; D: -; CDR3: CASSYSRTPHTEAFF; DNA: TGTGCCAGCAGTTACAGTCGCACACCTCACACTGAAGCTTTCTTT
J: TRBJ1-4; V: TRBV6-1; size: few; D: TRBD1; CDR3: CASRHGQVVEKLFF; DNA: TGTGCCAGCCGCCACGGACAGGTGGTTGAAAAACTGTTTTTT
J: TRBJ1-1; V: TRBV30; size: many; D: -; CDR3: CAWTQANTEAFF; DNA: TGTGCCTGGACCCAGGCGAACACTGAAGCTTTCTTT
J: TRBJ2-6; V: TRBV6-1; size: -; D: TRBD1; CDR3: CASSDHVTGAGANVLTF; DNA: TGTGCCAGCAGTGACCACGTTACAGGGGCTGGGGCCAACGTCCTGACTTTC
J: TRBJ1-5; V: TRBV30; size: -; D: -; CDR3: CAWSSRVDQPQHF; DNA: TGTGCCTGGAGTAGCAGAGTAGATCAGCCCCAGCATTTT
J: TRBJ2-5; V: TRBV7-2; size: -; D: TRBD2; CDR3: CASSPTSGVWETQYF; DNA: TGTGCCAGCAGCCCGACTAGCGGAGTCTGGGAGACCCAGTACTTC
J: TRBJ2-5; V: TRBV6-1; size: -; D: TRBD2; CDR3: CASSSLVAGEAQYF; DNA: TGTGCCAGCAGCAGTCTCGTAGCGGGAGAGGCCCAGTACTTC
J: TRBJ2-2; V: TRBV6-2/TRBV6-3; size: many; D: TRBD2; CDR3: CASSYLRLAGVGNTGELFF; DNA: TGTGCCAGCAGTTACTTGCGACTAGCGGGAGTCGGGAACACCGGGGAGCTGTTTTTT
J: TRBJ2-7; V: TRBV5-1; size: -; D: -; CDR3: CASRQAAGGAGEQYF; DNA: TGCGCCAGCAGGCAAGCTGCTGGAGGTGCAGGGGAGCAGTACTTC
J: TRBJ1-2; V: TRBV25-1; size: -; D: TRBD1; CDR3: CASSEPGGAAVYGYTF; DNA: TGTGCCAGCAGTGAACCAGGGGGGGCCGCTGTCTATGGCTACACCTTC
J: TRBJ2-5; V: TRBV20-1; size: -; D: TRBD2; CDR3: CSARDFLAGGQETQYF; DNA: TGCAGTGCTAGAGATTTTCTAGCGGGAGGGCAGGAGACCCAGTACTTC
J: TRBJ2-5; V: TRBV7-2; size: many; D: TRBD1; CDR3: CASSFSGQGVETQYF; DNA: TGTGCCAGCAGCTTTTCGGGACAGGGAGTAGAGACCCAGTACTTC
J: TRBJ1-2; V: TRBV7-9; size: -; D: -; CDR3: CASSTDMGWYGYTF; DNA: TGTGCCAGCAGCACGGACATGGGATGGTATGGCTACACCTTC
J: TRBJ2-3; V: TRBV15; size: few; D: TRBD2; CDR3: CATSRESSGSSPDTQYF; DNA: TGTGCCACCAGCAGAGAATCTAGCGGGAGTTCCCCAGATACGCAGTATTTT
J: TRBJ1-1; V: TRBV29-1; size: many; D: -; CDR3: CSVENAGHTEAFF; DNA: TGCAGCGTTGAAAACGCTGGGCACACTGAAGCTTTCTTT
J: TRBJ2-7; V: TRBV5-1; size: -; D: -; CDR3: CASGFNSYEQYF; DNA: TGCGCCAGCGGCTTTAACTCCTACGAGCAGTACTTC
J: TRBJ2-1; V: TRBV6-1; size: -; D: -; CDR3: CASRPFSVSSNEQFF; DNA: TGTGCCAGCAGACCCTTTAGCGTCTCGTCCAATGAGCAGTTCTTC
J: TRBJ1-1; V: TRBV6-4; size: -; D: -; CDR3: CASRRVVLLPNTEAFF; DNA: TGTGCCAGCAGACGGGTAGTTCTCCTTCCGAACACTGAAGCTTTCTTT
J: TRBJ1-1; V: TRBV29-1; size: many; D: -; CDR3: CSATARGNTEAFF; DNA: TGCAGCGCGACGGCTCGAGGAAACACTGAAGCTTTCTTT
J: TRBJ1-5; V: TRBV5-6; size: few; D: -; CDR3: CASSLAGGPQPQHF; DNA: TGTGCCAGCAGCTTGGCGGGAGGCCCTCAGCCCCAGCATTTT
J: TRBJ1-2; V: TRBV6-6; size: few; D: TRBD1; CDR3: CASSYGQGYYGYTF; DNA: TGTGCCAGCAGTTACGGACAGGGGTACTATGGCTACACCTTC
J: TRBJ2-7; V: TRBV3-1; size: -; D: -; CDR3: CASSQDQNAQYF; DNA: TGTGCCAGCAGCCAAGATCAGAACGCGCAGTACTTC
J: TRBJ1-6; V: TRBV12-3/TRBV12-4; size: -; D: TRBD1; CDR3: CASTSSRAGGNSPLHF; DNA: TGTGCCAGCACCTCCTCAAGGGCAGGGGGGAATTCACCCCTCCACTTT
J: TRBJ2-1; V: TRBV18; size: -; D: -; CDR3: CASPPPSSYNEQFF; DNA: TGTGCCAGCCCACCCCCATCCTCCTACAATGAGCAGTTCTTC
J: TRBJ2-2; V: TRBV10-3; size: -; D: TRBD2; CDR3: CAISPRGGRAGDGELFF; DNA: TGTGCCATCAGCCCTAGAGGCGGGAGGGCCGGGGACGGGGAGCTGTTTTTT
J: TRBJ2-7; V: TRBV10-3; size: few; D: -; CDR3: CAISGVAEQGGQYF; DNA: TGTGCCATCAGTGGAGTAGCGGAACAAGGAGGGCAGTACTTC
J: TRBJ1-4; V: TRBV15; size: -; D: TRBD1; CDR3: CATSSRDRVGNEKLFF; DNA: TGTGCCACCAGCAGCCGGGACAGGGTGGGGAATGAAAAACTGTTTTTT
J: TRBJ2-5; V: TRBV5-1; size: many; D: -; CDR3: CASSSQTKETQYF; DNA: TGCGCCAGCAGCTCCCAGACTAAAGAGACCCAGTACTTC
J: TRBJ1-1; V: TRBV30; size: -; D: -; CDR3: CAWRSWGGNPARAFF; DNA: TGTGCCTGGAGGTCGTGGGGGGGAAACCCGGCAAGAGCTTTCTTT
J: TRBJ2-1; V: TRBV15; size: -; D: TRBD2; CDR3: CATSAGLWGLAGGGDEQFF; DNA: TGTGCCACCAGCGCTGGGTTATGGGGACTAGCGGGAGGGGGGGATGAGCAGTTCTTC
J: TRBJ2-7; V: TRBV7-6; size: -; D: -; CDR3: CASSLEGQGTGTYEQYF; DNA: TGTGCCAGCAGCTTAGAAGGCCAGGGGACCGGGACCTACGAGCAGTACTTC
J: TRBJ1-1; V: TRBV30; size: -; D: -; CDR3: CAWSGHRGNTEAFF; DNA: TGTGCCTGGAGCGGACACCGAGGAAACACTGAAGCTTTCTTT
J: TRBJ1-1; V: TRBV11-2; size: many; D: TRBD1; CDR3: CASSLSQGGTEAFF; DNA: TGTGCCAGCAGCCTTTCACAGGGGGGGACTGAAGCTTTCTTT
J: TRBJ2-7; V: TRBV3-1; size: many; D: -; CDR3: CASSQGRAYEQYF; DNA: TGTGCCAGCAGCCAAGGGAGGGCCTACGAGCAGTACTTC
J: TRBJ2-7; V: TRBV7-9; size: few; D: -; CDR3: CASSFSRGVGNSYEQYF; DNA: TGTGCCAGCAGCTTCTCGAGAGGAGTAGGGAACTCCTACGAGCAGTACTTC